The 9 T cell receptor beta chains reported below all come from one sample, sequenced in a study of blood T cell repertoires in COVID-19. Using immunoSEQ multiplex PCR, the repertoire was profiled, and TCRdb retains in-frame clones only, with some absent. The table includes approximately 46,000 clones, roughly 70% detected once. The sample comprised peripheral blood. The receptors come from a man older than 75 with acute or convalescent COVID-19.

V usage is TRBV7-2 and J usage is TRBJ1-6, with D tentatively TRBD1 (5 bases). Germline V gives CDR1 SGHTA, CDR2 FQGNSA. This CDR3 contains 15 residues. V was clipped by 1 base and J by 14 bases, with 18 bases between them. As DNA, the CDR3 is TGTGCCAGCAGCTTAGAGGGCAGGCGCTGGGGGGCCCTCCACTTT. Its translation is CASSLEGRRWGALHF.

In the case of this clone: A much larger clone lies a single base off, so this may be a read error. Other nucleotide sequences from this sample produce the same CDR3. V gene TRBV27 combines with J gene TRBJ2-1, with a weak D call TRBD2 (7 bases). Germline-derived CDR1 and CDR2 are MNHEY and SMNVEV (reference sequence). This CDR3 is 15 amino acids long. V gave up 4 bases and J gave up 7 bases, with 17 bases separating them. Here the CDR3 reads CASSSTGGLMNEQFF. Here the CDR3 DNA reads TGTGCCAGCAGTTCAACGGGGGGCTTGATGAATGAGCAGTTCTTC.

V gene TRBV3-1 (or the pseudogene TRBV3-2) combines with J gene TRBJ2-5, with D unclear. CDR1 and CDR2 from the germline V gene are LGHDT and YNNKEL (reference sequence). Between the trimmed V and J ends, which lost 4 bases and 5 bases, there was a span of 17 bases. The CDR3 sequence is 15 residues long. CDR3 loop: CASSPPDTYGETQYF. The CDR3 DNA follows: TGTGCCAGCAGCCCGCCCGACACTTATGGGGAGACCCAGTACTTC.

The chain combines TRBV19 with TRBJ2-3; unclear D gene. V was trimmed by 4 bases and J by 1 base, leaving 12 bases between them. Per the germline V gene, CDR1 is LNHDA and CDR2 is SQIVND (reference sequence). The CDR3 runs to 15 residues. In nucleotides, the CDR3 is TGTGCCAGTAGTAATCCGGGTCTAGGCACAGATACGCAGTATTTT. Translating it yields CASSNPGLGTDTQYF.

The chain has TRBV6-5 and TRBJ2-3; 7 positions agree with TRBD1. Germline V gene lookup returns CDR1 MNHEY and CDR2 SVGAGI. CDR3 size: 15 residues. The V segment lost 7 bases and the J segment 0 bases; nucleotides outside the gene matches: 7. CDR3 in amino acids: CASTRGQASTDTQYF. CDR3 bases: TGTGCCAGCACTCGAGGACAGGCTAGCACAGATACGCAGTATTTT.

In DNA form, the CDR3 reads TGTGCCAGCAACCGGGAGGGCTCCTACAATGAGCAGTTCTTC. Its protein is CASNREGSYNEQFF. The V and J genes are TRBV7-8 and TRBJ2-1, with 8 positions matching TRBD2. The V and J ends lost 7 bases and 0 bases, in that order; junction bases with no gene match: 2. This CDR3 spans 14 amino acids. Germline CDR1 SGHVS, CDR2 FQNEAQ.

For the CDR3, the DNA is TGTGCCAGCAGTGAAAGGCAGGGGAAGAACACTGAAGCTTTCTTT. This sequence encodes CASSERQGKNTEAFF. V and J are TRBV2 and TRBJ1-1; a possible D gene is TRBD1 (6 bases). CDR3 length equals 15 residues. Trimming shortened V by 2 bases and J by 1 base, and 11 bases separated the two germline ends. Germline loops: CDR1 SNHLY, CDR2 FYNNEI.

The chain joins TRBV9 to TRBJ2-7; 7 bases match TRBD1. The CDR3 runs to 12 residues. CDR1 SGDLS and CDR2 YYNGEE come from the germline V gene. Trimming took 8 bases from V and 3 from J; bases not matched to a gene: 5. The DNA of the CDR3 is TGTGCCAGGGACAGGTCCGTCTACGAGCAGTACTTC. Amino acids: CARDRSVYEQYF.

This rearrangement joins TRBV19 to TRBJ1-5; a possible D gene is TRBD1 (5 bases). V was cut by 5 bases and J by 2 bases, with 7 bases left in between. The CDR3 contains 13 residues. Germline loops: CDR1 LNHDA, CDR2 SQIVND (reference sequence). Here the CDR3 DNA reads TGTGCCAGTAGTCCCAGGGGCAATCAGCCCCAGCATTTT. This sequence encodes CASSPRGNQPQHF.